The rows below give T cell receptor beta chains drawn from one sample of a study of metastatic and nonmetastatic thyroid tumors. Using MiXCR, TCRdb reanalyzed the PCR reads. The sample consists of tens of thousands of clones, 30% of them appearing once. The sample was blood. The receptor set was obtained from a female donor with papillary thyroid cancer or a benign thyroid nodule (not recorded which). Some clones in this sample may be carry-over from other donors' samples. The CDR3 runs from the conserved cysteine through the conserved F or W. A D gene is named only where the DNA matches it firmly. Clone size is shown for a subset of rows, as once, few, many or a class of expanded clone.

d_gene	abundance	v_gene	j_gene	CDR3aa	CDR3nt
NA	NA	TRBV20-1	TRBJ2-7	CNASRAGTVGGEQYF	TGCAATGCTAGTCGGGCCGGGACAGTGGGGGGCGAGCAGTACTTC
NA	many	TRBV18	TRBJ2-7	CASSPFRASPGAYDEQYF	TGTGCCAGCTCACCATTTCGCGCCTCTCCAGGGGCCTATGACGAGCAGTACTTC
NA	many	TRBV7-9	TRBJ2-1	CASSLELIVGGHGDEQFF	TGTGCCAGCAGCTTAGAACTAATTGTGGGGGGCCACGGGGATGAGCAGTTCTTC
NA	many	TRBV13	TRBJ2-7	CASSLKYLQSYEQYF	TGTGCCAGCAGCTTAAAGTATTTACAGAGCTACGAGCAGTACTTC
NA	few	TRBV9	TRBJ1-3	CASRSAGNTIYF	TGTGCCAGCAGGTCTGCGGGAAACACCATATATTTT
NA	many	TRBV30	TRBJ1-5	CAWSRMAVGNLNQPQHF	TGTGCCTGGAGTCGAATGGCAGTAGGGAACCTTAATCAGCCCCAGCATTTT
NA	many	TRBV20-1	TRBJ2-7	CSASLDNYEQYF	TGCAGTGCTAGTCTCGACAACTACGAGCAGTACTTC
NA	NA	TRBV12-3/TRBV12-4	TRBJ1-5	CASSPIGYNQPQHF	TGTGCCAGCAGCCCAATTGGGTACAATCAGCCCCAGCATTTT
NA	few	TRBV6-5	TRBJ2-1	CASSYAPGRVEQFF	TGTGCCAGCAGTTACGCGCCGGGGCGGGTTGAGCAGTTCTTC
TRBD2	many	TRBV27	TRBJ2-3	CASSLSRGGTDTQYF	TGTGCCAGCAGTTTATCACGCGGGGGTACAGATACGCAGTATTTT
NA	many	TRBV6-1	TRBJ2-7	CASSSTSEQYF	TGTGCCAGCAGTTCCACTAGCGAGCAGTACTTC
TRBD2	many	TRBV27	TRBJ2-5	CASSPSILAGETQYF	TGTGCCAGCAGTCCAAGCATTCTAGCGGGAGAGACCCAGTACTTC
TRBD2	many	TRBV6-6	TRBJ2-1	CASSYSGTSNEQFF	TGTGCCAGCAGTTATTCCGGGACTAGCAATGAGCAGTTCTTC
NA	many	TRBV5-1	TRBJ1-1	CASRTENTEAFF	TGCGCCAGCAGGACAGAGAACACTGAAGCTTTCTTT
NA	many	TRBV18	TRBJ2-7	CASSPSRDTSYEQYF	TGTGCCAGCTCACCCAGCCGGGACACTTCTTACGAGCAGTACTTC
TRBD2	many	TRBV7-8	TRBJ2-1	CASSLFSGISYNEQFF	TGTGCCAGCAGTTTGTTTAGCGGGATCTCCTACAATGAGCAGTTCTTC
NA	NA	TRBV20-1	TRBJ2-7	CSAGFWGWGTPPSYEQYF	TGCAGTGCGGGATTTTGGGGTTGGGGGACACCCCCTTCCTACGAGCAGTACTTC
NA	many	TRBV12-3/TRBV12-4	TRBJ2-3	CASSRQELGDTQYF	TGTGCCAGCAGCCGACAGGAGCTGGGGGATACGCAGTATTTT
NA	many	TRBV30	TRBJ1-1	CAWSRENTEAFF	TGTGCCTGGAGTAGGGAAAACACTGAAGCTTTCTTT
TRBD1	NA	TRBV20-1	TRBJ1-1	CSGAEDRILNTEAFF	TGCAGTGGAGCCGAGGACAGGATCCTGAACACTGAAGCTTTCTTT
NA	medium-sized	TRBV11-1	TRBJ2-7	CASSLGDVAYEQYF	TGTGCCAGCAGCTTGGGGGACGTCGCCTACGAGCAGTACTTC
NA	many	TRBV4-1	TRBJ1-2	CASSQDRSYGYTF	TGCGCCAGCAGCCAAGACAGGTCTTATGGCTACACCTTC
NA	many	TRBV11-2	TRBJ1-2	CASSLDQGTYGYTF	TGTGCCAGCAGCTTGGATCAGGGGACCTATGGCTACACCTTC
NA	NA	TRBV6-1	TRBJ1-5	CASSWGTCQPQLF	TGTGCCAGCAGCTGGGGGACGTGTCAGCCCCAGCTTTTT